The clone carrying this T cell receptor beta chain has ten or more counts. Its antigen is unknown. This specimen belongs to a study of early T cells in non-severe SARS-CoV-2 infection. Study at large: The study sequenced bulk RNA from unsorted whole blood, with chains unpaired. General study findings and limits: Matching results from VDJdb favored anti-spike CD8 responses, leaving private and CD4 specificities undetected.

CDR1 and CDR2 from the germline V gene are LNHDA and SQIVND (reference sequence). The V and J ends lost 7 bases and 5 bases respectively, with 11 bases between them. The CDR3 is 12 amino acids. In the library, individual cDNA molecules carried attached unique molecular identifiers. TCRdb reprocessed the 5' RACE reads with MiXCR, giving one entry per CDR3 protein. The repertoire holds tens of thousands of distinct CDR3 sequences, with around 10% as singletons. V is TRBV19 and J is TRBJ1-2; the D is unclear. The sequences come from whole blood, collected at baseline. The source of this sequence is an adult who was a healthcare worker with PCR-confirmed SARS-CoV-2 infection or an uninfected control (not recorded which). CDR3 loop: CASTGVGYGYTF. CDR3 nucleotides: TGTGCCAGTACAGGAGTTGGGTATGGCTACACCTTC.